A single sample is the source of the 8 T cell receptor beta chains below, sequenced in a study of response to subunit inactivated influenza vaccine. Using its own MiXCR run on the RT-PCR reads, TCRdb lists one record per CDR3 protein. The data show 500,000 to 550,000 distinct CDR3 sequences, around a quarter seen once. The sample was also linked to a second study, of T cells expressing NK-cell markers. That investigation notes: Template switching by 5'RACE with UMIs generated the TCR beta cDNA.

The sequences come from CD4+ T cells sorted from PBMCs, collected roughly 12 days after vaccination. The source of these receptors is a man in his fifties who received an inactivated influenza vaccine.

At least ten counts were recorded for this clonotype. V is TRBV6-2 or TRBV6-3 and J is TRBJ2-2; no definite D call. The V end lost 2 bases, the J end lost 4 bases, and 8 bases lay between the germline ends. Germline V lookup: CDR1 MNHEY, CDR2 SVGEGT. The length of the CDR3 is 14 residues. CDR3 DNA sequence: TGTGCCAGCAGTTACACCCAGTCCACCGGGGAGCTGTTTTTT. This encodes CASSYTQSTGELFF.

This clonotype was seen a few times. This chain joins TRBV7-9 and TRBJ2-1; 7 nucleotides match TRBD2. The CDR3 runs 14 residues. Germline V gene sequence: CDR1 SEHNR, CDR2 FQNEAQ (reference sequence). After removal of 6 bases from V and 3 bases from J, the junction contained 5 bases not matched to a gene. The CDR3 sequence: CASRISGLYNEQFF. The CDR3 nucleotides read TGTGCCAGCAGGATTAGCGGGCTCTACAATGAGCAGTTCTTC.

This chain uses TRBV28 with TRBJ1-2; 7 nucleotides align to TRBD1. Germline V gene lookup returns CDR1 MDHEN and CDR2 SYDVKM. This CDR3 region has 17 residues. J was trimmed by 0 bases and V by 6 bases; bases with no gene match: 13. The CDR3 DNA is TGTGCCAGCAGCCAGGAGGACAGGAGCCCTCCTAACTATGGCTACACCTTC. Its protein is CASSQEDRSPPNYGYTF.

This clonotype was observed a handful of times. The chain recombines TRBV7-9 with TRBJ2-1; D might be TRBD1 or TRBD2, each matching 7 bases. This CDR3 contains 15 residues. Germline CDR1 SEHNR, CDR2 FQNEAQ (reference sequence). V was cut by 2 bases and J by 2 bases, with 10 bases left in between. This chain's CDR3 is CASSLQGGAYNEQFF. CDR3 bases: TGTGCCAGCAGCTTACAGGGGGGGGCCTACAATGAGCAGTTCTTC.

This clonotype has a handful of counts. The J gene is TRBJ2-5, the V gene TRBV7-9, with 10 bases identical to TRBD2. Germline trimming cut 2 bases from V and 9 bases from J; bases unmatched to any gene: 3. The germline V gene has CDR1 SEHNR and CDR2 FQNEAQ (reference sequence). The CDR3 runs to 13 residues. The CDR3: CASSLTSGASQYF. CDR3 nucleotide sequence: TGTGCCAGCAGCTTAACTAGCGGGGCCTCCCAGTACTTC.

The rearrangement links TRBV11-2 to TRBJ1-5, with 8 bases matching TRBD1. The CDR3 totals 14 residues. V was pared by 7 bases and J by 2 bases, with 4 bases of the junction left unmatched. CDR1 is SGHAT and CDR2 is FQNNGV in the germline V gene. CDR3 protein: CASIQGAGNQPQHF. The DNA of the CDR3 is TGTGCCAGCATCCAGGGGGCTGGCAATCAGCCCCAGCATTTT.

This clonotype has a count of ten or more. The CDR3 loop reads CASRGTSVFHHNEQFF. CDR3 coding DNA: TGTGCCAGTCGTGGGACTAGCGTTTTTCATCACAATGAGCAGTTCTTC. The chain couples TRBV6-2 or TRBV6-3 to TRBJ2-1; 10 bases agree with TRBD2. This CDR3 comprises 16 residues. Germline loops: CDR1 MNHEY, CDR2 SVGEGT. The V and J ends lost 9 bases and 5 bases, in that order; junction bases with no gene match: 13.

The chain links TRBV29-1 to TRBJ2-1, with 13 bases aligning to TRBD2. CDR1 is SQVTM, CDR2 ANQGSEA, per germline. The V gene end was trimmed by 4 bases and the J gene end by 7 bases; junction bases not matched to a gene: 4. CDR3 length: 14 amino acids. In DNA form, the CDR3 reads TGCAGCGTTGTTGGACTAGCGGGGGTGAATGAGCAGTTCTTC. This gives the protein CSVVGLAGVNEQFF.